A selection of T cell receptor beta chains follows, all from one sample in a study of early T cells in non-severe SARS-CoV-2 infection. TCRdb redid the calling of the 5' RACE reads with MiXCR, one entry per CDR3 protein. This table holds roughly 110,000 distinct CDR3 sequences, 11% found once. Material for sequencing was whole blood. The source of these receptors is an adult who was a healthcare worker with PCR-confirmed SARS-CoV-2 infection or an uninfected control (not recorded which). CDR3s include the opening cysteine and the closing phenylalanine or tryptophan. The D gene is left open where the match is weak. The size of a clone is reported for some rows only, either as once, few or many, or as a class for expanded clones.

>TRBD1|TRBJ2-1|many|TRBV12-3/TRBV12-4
TGTGCCAGCAGTTTAGCCCGGGACAGGATCGATGAGCAGTTCTTC
CASSLARDRIDEQFF
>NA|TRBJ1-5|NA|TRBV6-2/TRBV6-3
TGTGCCAGCAGTGACGGTCAGCCCCAGCATTTT
CASSDGQPQHF
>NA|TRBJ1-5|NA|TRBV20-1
TGCAGTGCGCAGGAATTTTATAGCAATCAGCCCCAGCATTTT
CSAQEFYSNQPQHF
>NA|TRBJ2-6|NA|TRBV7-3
TGTGCCAGCAGCTCGGGTCTTGCCGGGGCCAACGTCCTGACTTTC
CASSSGLAGANVLTF
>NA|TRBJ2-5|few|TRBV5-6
TGTGCCAGCAGCTCGGGACACCCGTTAGGAGAGACCCAGTACTTC
CASSSGHPLGETQYF
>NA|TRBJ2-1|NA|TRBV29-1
TGCAGCGTTGACCGCGGATATGAGCAGTTCTTC
CSVDRGYEQFF
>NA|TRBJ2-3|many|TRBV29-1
TGCAGCGTTGACGCCCTTAACACAGATACGCAGTATTTT
CSVDALNTDTQYF
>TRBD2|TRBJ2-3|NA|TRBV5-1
TGCGCCAGCAGCCTTAGCGGGAGGGGCACAGATACGCAGTATTTT
CASSLSGRGTDTQYF
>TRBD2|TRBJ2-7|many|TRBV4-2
TGTGCCAGCAGCCAAGACCGGGAGGGCACCGAGCAGTACTTC
CASSQDREGTEQYF
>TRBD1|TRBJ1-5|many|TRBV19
TGTGCCAGTATGGGACAGGGGAGTCAGCCCCAGCATTTT
CASMGQGSQPQHF
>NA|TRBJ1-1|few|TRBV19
TGTGCCAGTAGTATCGAGCCGAACACTGAAGCTTTCTTT
CASSIEPNTEAFF
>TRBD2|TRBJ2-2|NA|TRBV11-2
TGTGCCAGCAGCTCACCAGCGGGAGATAAGGACACCGGGGAGCTGTTTTTT
CASSSPAGDKDTGELFF
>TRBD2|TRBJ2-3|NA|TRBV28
TGTGCCAGCACCCTGGGACTAGCGGGAGACACAGATACGCAGTATTTT
CASTLGLAGDTDTQYF
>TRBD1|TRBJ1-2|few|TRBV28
TGTGCCAGCAGTTTATACAGGGGGCACTATGGCTACACCTTC
CASSLYRGHYGYTF
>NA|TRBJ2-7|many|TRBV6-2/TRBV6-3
TGTGCCAGCAGTTATCCCGGCCAACAGTACTTC
CASSYPGQQYF
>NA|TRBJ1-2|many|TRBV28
TGTGCCAGCAGTCAAAGGGACTATGGCTACACCTTC
CASSQRDYGYTF
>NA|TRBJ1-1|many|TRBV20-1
TGCAGTGCTAGAGATTGGGGGGCGGGAGCTTTCTTT
CSARDWGAGAFF
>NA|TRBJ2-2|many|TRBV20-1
TGCAGTGCTAGGAACGGGGCGAACACCGGGGAGCTGTTTTTT
CSARNGANTGELFF
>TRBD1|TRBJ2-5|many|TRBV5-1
TGCGCCAGCAGCGAACGGACAGGGGGTGCGGAGACCCAGTACTTC
CASSERTGGAETQYF
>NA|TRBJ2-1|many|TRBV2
TGTGCCAGCAGTGACGCGGGGAATGAGCAGTTCTTC
CASSDAGNEQFF
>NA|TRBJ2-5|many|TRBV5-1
TGCGCCAGCAGCTTGGCCGGGGTAGCGGAAGAGACCCAGTACTTC
CASSLAGVAEETQYF
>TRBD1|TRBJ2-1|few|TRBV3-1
TGTGCCAGCAGCCAAGGCTGGACAGGGTTCGATGAGCAGTTCTTC
CASSQGWTGFDEQFF
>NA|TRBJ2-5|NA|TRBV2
TGTGCCAGCAGTGGAGGTAACCAGTACTTC
CASSGGNQYF
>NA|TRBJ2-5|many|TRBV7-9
TGTGCCAGCAGCGACATAGCGGTTCAAGAGACCCAGTACTTC
CASSDIAVQETQYF
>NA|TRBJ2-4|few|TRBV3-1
TGTGCCAGCAGCCAAGGAGGGCCGGTCAAAAACATTCAGTACTTC
CASSQGGPVKNIQYF
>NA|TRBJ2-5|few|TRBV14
TGTGCCAGCAGCCTTAGAGGCGGGTTCGGAGCGGCCCAAGAGACCCAGTACTTC
CASSLRGGFGAAQETQYF
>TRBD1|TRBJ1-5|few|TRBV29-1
TGCAGCGTTGGGCAGGGGGCAGGACAGCCCCAGCATTTT
CSVGQGAGQPQHF